Detailed here is one TCR beta chain. How the authors handled the data: Scientists estimated how many nucleated cells there were by amplifying reference gene primers. The data were produced by immunoSEQ multiplex PCR, yet TCRdb's version contains in-frame clones alone and is incomplete. Clone size and the V and J calls come from that table; the DNA yielded D and trimming. The sample holds 150,000 or so clones; 90% are singletons and the top ten take roughly a sixth. This specimen comes from a study of blood T cell repertoires in COVID-19. On the study more broadly: Sites in the United States, Italy and Spain provided acute and convalescent COVID-19 samples. The analysed material was cDNA or gDNA that came from T cells, B-cell-depleted T cells, or PBMCs.

After removal of 0 bases from V and 0 bases from J, the junction contained 10 bases not matched to a gene. From germline, CDR1 is SGHTS and CDR2 YDEGEE. The CDR3 covers 18 residues. The source of this sequence is a man aged 55 to 70 with active or convalescent COVID-19. Sequencing was done on a sample of peripheral blood. The V and J genes are TRBV5-8 and TRBJ2-3, with 7 bases identical to TRBD2. The CDR3 protein is CASSLGRGRAISTDTQYF. As DNA, the CDR3 is TGTGCCAGCAGCTTGGGGCGGGGGAGGGCCATCAGCACAGATACGCAGTATTTT. Full variable domain (outside the CDR3, taken from reference TRBV5-8 and TRBJ2-3): EAGVTQSPTHLIKTRGQQATLRCSPISGHTSVYWYQQALGLGLQFLLWYDEGEERNRGNFPPRFSGRQFPNYSSELNVNALELEDSALYLCASSLGRGRAISTDTQYFGPGTRLTVL.